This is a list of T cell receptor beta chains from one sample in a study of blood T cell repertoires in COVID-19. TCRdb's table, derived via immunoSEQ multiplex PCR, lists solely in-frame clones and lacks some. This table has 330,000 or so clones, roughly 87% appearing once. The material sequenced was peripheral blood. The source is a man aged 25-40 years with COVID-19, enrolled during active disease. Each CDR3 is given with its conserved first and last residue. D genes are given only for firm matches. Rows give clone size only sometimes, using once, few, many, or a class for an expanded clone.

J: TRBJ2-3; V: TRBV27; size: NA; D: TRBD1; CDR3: CASRDRETDTQYF; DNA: TGTGCCAGCAGGGACAGGGAGACAGATACGCAGTATTTT
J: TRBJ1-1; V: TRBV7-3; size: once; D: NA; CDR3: CASSTGNTEAFF; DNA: TGTGCCAGCAGCACCGGGAACACTGAAGCTTTCTTT
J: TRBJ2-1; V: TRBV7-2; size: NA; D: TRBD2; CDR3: CASSLAGTSGINEQFF; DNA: TGTGCCAGCAGCTTAGCCGGGACTAGCGGGATTAATGAGCAGTTCTTC
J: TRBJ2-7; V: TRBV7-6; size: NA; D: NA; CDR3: CASGRTTYEQYF; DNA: TGTGCCAGCGGGCGGACTACCTACGAGCAGTACTTC
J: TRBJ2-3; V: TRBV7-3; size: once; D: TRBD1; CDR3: CASSQTGQGTDTQYF; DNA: TGTGCCAGCAGCCAGACGGGACAGGGAACAGATACGCAGTATTTT
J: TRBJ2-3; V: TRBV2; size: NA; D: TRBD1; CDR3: CASSVDRGRTDTQYF; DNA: TGTGCCAGCAGTGTGGACAGGGGCCGCACAGATACGCAGTATTTT
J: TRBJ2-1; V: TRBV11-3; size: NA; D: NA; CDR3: CASSFQAGDEQFF; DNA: TGTGCCAGCAGCTTCCAAGCAGGGGATGAGCAGTTCTTC
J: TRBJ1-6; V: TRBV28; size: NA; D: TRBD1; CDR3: CASSPGRGLNSPLHF; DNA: TGTGCCAGCAGTCCGGGCAGGGGGCTTAATTCACCCCTCCACTTT
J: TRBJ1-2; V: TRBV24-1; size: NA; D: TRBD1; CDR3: CATSDTTMDRGQHYGYTF; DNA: TGTGCCACCAGTGATACCACTATGGACAGGGGACAGCACTATGGTTACACCTTC
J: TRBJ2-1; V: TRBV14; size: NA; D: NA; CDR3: CASSLAARRPHNEQFF; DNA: TGTGCCAGCAGCCTCGCAGCTAGGAGGCCCCACAATGAGCAGTTCTTC
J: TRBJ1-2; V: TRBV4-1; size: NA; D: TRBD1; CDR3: CASSQVSRGYGYTF; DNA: TGCGCCAGCAGCCAAGTTTCCAGGGGGTATGGCTACACCTTC
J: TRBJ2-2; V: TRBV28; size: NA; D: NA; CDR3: CASSPQTGWTGELFF; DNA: TGTGCCAGCAGCCCTCAGACAGGATGGACCGGGGAGCTGTTTTTT
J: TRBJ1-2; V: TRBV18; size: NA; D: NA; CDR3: CASSPPGTVHIDGYTF; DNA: TGTGCCAGCTCACCACCTGGTACAGTGCACATAGATGGCTACACCTTC
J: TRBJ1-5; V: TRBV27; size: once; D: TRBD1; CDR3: CASSPSDRLNQPQHF; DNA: TGTGCCAGCAGCCCCTCGGACAGGCTGAATCAGCCCCAGCATTTT
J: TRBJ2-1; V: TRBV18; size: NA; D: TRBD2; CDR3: CASSPPVGRATGEQFF; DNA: TGTGCCAGCTCACCACCGGTCGGGAGGGCCACGGGAGAGCAGTTCTTC
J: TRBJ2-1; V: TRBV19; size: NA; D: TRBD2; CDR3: CASTPGAGAPNEQFF; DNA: TGTGCCAGTACCCCGGGAGCGGGGGCCCCCAATGAGCAGTTCTTC
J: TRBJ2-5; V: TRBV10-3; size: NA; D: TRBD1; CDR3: CAISGGQGKEGQETQYF; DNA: TGTGCCATCAGTGGGGGACAGGGGAAGGAAGGCCAAGAGACCCAGTACTTC
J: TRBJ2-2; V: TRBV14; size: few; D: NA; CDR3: CASSPRRGNTGELFF; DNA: TGTGCCAGCAGCCCGAGACGGGGGAACACCGGGGAGCTGTTTTTT
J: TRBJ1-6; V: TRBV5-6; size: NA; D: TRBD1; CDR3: CASSLDRGALVDSPLHF; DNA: TGTGCCAGCAGCTTGGACAGGGGGGCCTTGGTAGATTCACCCCTCCACTTT
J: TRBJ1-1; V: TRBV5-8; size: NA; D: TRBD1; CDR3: CASSPPTGTVNTEAFF; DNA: TGTGCCAGCAGCCCCCCCACCGGGACAGTGAACACTGAAGCTTTCTTT
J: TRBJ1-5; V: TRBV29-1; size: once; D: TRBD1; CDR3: CSVGDRFNQPQHF; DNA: TGCAGCGTTGGGGACAGGTTTAATCAGCCCCAGCATTTT